Listed here are 7 T cell receptor beta chains from one sample, sequenced in a study of blood T cell repertoires in COVID-19. TCRdb's copy holds only in-frame clones and misses some; the assay was immunoSEQ multiplex PCR. The data hold under 200,000 clones, with about 86% observed a single time. Sequenced sample: peripheral blood. All receptors come from a man aged 55-75 years with acute or convalescent COVID-19.

The V call is TRBV11-2, the J call TRBJ1-1; D gene ambiguous. The germline V gene encodes CDR1 SGHAT and CDR2 FQNNGV. V was shortened by 5 bases and J by 1 base, with 20 bases between the two germline ends. The CDR3 runs to 17 residues. CDR3 sequence: CASSPRGSRTPNTEAFF. CDR3 bases: TGTGCCAGCAGCCCCCGCGGTTCAAGAACTCCGAACACTGAAGCTTTCTTT.

The chain recombines TRBV27 with TRBJ2-3, with TRBD1 matching over 7 bases. Germline values: CDR1 MNHEY, CDR2 SMNVEV (reference sequence). With 6 bases clipped from V and 4 bases from J, the junction kept 10 bases outside the gene matches. This CDR3 is built from 15 residues. This CDR3 is CASRDRQGVADTQYF. The CDR3 DNA is TGTGCCAGCAGAGACCGACAGGGAGTGGCAGATACGCAGTATTTT.

The chain carries TRBV3-1 (or the pseudogene TRBV3-2) and TRBJ2-7, with no clear D. Germline-derived CDR1 and CDR2 are LGHDT and YNNKEL (reference sequence). The length of the CDR3 is 12 residues. V lost 1 base and J lost 6, with 7 bases in between. The CDR3 nucleotides read TGTGCCAGCAGCCAAGTTTCAGGCGAGCAGTACTTC. Amino acid sequence: CASSQVSGEQYF.

The V and J genes are TRBV2 and TRBJ1-4; D possibly corresponds to TRBD1 (6 bases). This CDR3 region has 16 residues. V was cut by 7 bases and J by 0 bases, with 15 bases left in between. CDR1 SNHLY and CDR2 FYNNEI come from the germline V gene. As DNA, the CDR3 is TGTGCCAGCATCAAAGGGGGAGACGCAACTAATGAAAAACTGTTTTTT. This encodes CASIKGGDATNEKLFF.

V gene TRBV6-5 combines with J gene TRBJ1-2, with TRBD1 identical over 9 bases. The CDR3 covers 16 residues. Trimming took 2 bases from V and 0 from J; bases not matched to a gene: 4. The germline gives CDR1 MNHEY, CDR2 SVGAGI. DNA of the CDR3: TGTGCCAGCAGTTACGTCGGACAGGGGTCTAACTATGGCTACACCTTC. It translates to CASSYVGQGSNYGYTF.

V is TRBV20-1 and J is TRBJ2-2, with TRBD2 identical over 8 bases. Germline V CDR1 and CDR2: DFQATT, SNEGSKA (reference sequence). V was clipped by 3 bases and J by 3 bases; unmatched bases: 6. The CDR3 totals 15 residues. The CDR3 DNA reads as TGCAGTGCTAGTAAAGCGGGAGTCGACACCGGGGAGCTGTTTTTT. Residues: CSASKAGVDTGELFF.

This clone was seen a single time. The chain combines TRBV6-5 with TRBJ1-2, with D maybe TRBD1 (5 bases). Germline CDR1 and CDR2: MNHEY and SVGAGI. The germline V and J ends were trimmed by 6 bases and 7 bases, with 18 bases remaining between them. This CDR3 has 14 residues. CDR3 nucleotide sequence: TGTGCCAGCAGACCGGGACTCCCACCCCGTGGCTACACCTTC. Its translation is CASRPGLPPRGYTF.